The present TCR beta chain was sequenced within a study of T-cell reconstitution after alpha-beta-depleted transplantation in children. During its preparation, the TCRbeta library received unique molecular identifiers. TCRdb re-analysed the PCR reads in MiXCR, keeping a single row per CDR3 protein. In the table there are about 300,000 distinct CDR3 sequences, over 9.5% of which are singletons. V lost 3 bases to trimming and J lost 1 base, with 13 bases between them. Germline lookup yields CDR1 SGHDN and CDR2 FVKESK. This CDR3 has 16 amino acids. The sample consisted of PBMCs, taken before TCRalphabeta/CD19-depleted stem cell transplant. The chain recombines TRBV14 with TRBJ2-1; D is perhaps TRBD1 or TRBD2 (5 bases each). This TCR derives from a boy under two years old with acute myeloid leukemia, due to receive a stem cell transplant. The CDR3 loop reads CASSQRGQRSYNEQFF. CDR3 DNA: TGTGCCAGCAGCCAGAGGGGTCAGAGGTCCTACAATGAGCAGTTCTTC.